These T cell receptor beta chains were read from a single sample in a study of cytomegalovirus exposure and HLA in healthy donors. Only in-frame clones appear in the TCRdb table, and some are missing; sequencing was by immunoSEQ multiplex PCR. The repertoire has approximately 120,000 clones, 60% to 85% of them found once; the top ten carry around 1.8%. The sequenced sample consisted of PBMCs. These TCRs come from a man aged 50 to 59 in good health and CMV-seronegative. CDR3s include the opening cysteine and the closing phenylalanine or tryptophan. Each record gives: clone size, J gene, D gene, V gene, CDR3 DNA, CDR3 protein. The D gene is left open where the match is weak. Size tells how often a clone was seen (once, few, many) or the class of an expanded clone, and some rows leave it out.

clone_size: few
j_call: TRBJ1-6
d_call: .
v_call: TRBV2
cdr3_nt: TGTGCCAGCAGTGAAGTTGCAGGGCAGAATTCACCCCTCCACTTT
cdr3_aa: CASSEVAGQNSPLHF

clone_size: .
j_call: TRBJ1-5
d_call: .
v_call: TRBV2
cdr3_nt: TGTGCCAGCAACAGAGGGAATCAGCCCCAGCATTTT
cdr3_aa: CASNRGNQPQHF

clone_size: .
j_call: TRBJ2-5
d_call: .
v_call: TRBV10-3
cdr3_nt: TGTGCCATCTGGCCGGGAAGCGGCCAAGAGACCCAGTACTTC
cdr3_aa: CAIWPGSGQETQYF

clone_size: .
j_call: TRBJ1-2
d_call: .
v_call: TRBV7-8
cdr3_nt: TGTGCCAGCAGCTTAGCACTGGGACAATATGGCTACACCTTC
cdr3_aa: CASSLALGQYGYTF

clone_size: .
j_call: TRBJ2-3
d_call: .
v_call: TRBV12-5
cdr3_nt: TGTGCTAGTGGTTTGATTCCGGATACGCAGTATTTT
cdr3_aa: CASGLIPDTQYF

clone_size: .
j_call: TRBJ1-2
d_call: .
v_call: TRBV5-1
cdr3_nt: TGCGCCAGCAGGGCTGGACTCCTGAACTATGGCTACACCTTC
cdr3_aa: CASRAGLLNYGYTF

clone_size: .
j_call: TRBJ2-6
d_call: TRBD1
v_call: TRBV5-4
cdr3_nt: TGTGCCAGCAGCGTCGACAGGGTAGGGTCGGCTGGGGCCAACGTCCTGACTTTC
cdr3_aa: CASSVDRVGSAGANVLTF

clone_size: .
j_call: TRBJ1-1
d_call: TRBD1
v_call: TRBV9
cdr3_nt: TGTGCCAGCAGCGTTATTGGACAGGGGAGCACTGAAGCTTTCTTT
cdr3_aa: CASSVIGQGSTEAFF

clone_size: .
j_call: TRBJ2-3
d_call: TRBD1
v_call: TRBV19
cdr3_nt: TGTGCCAGTCGGCGACAGGGGGCGGCCGCTAGCACAGATACGCAGTATTTT
cdr3_aa: CASRRQGAAASTDTQYF

clone_size: .
j_call: TRBJ1-2
d_call: .
v_call: TRBV6-5
cdr3_nt: TGTGCCAGCAGGAAACAGGATAACTATGGCTACACCTTC
cdr3_aa: CASRKQDNYGYTF

clone_size: .
j_call: TRBJ1-2
d_call: .
v_call: TRBV20-1
cdr3_nt: TGCAGTGCTAACTCTAACTATGGCTACACCTTC
cdr3_aa: CSANSNYGYTF

clone_size: few
j_call: TRBJ2-2
d_call: .
v_call: TRBV14
cdr3_nt: TGTGCCAGCAGCCTCCGACTAGCCGGGGAGCTGTTTTTT
cdr3_aa: CASSLRLAGELFF

clone_size: .
j_call: TRBJ2-3
d_call: TRBD2
v_call: TRBV5-4
cdr3_nt: TGTGCCAGCAGCCGGGGACTAGCGGGGACCACAGATACGCAGTATTTT
cdr3_aa: CASSRGLAGTTDTQYF

clone_size: .
j_call: TRBJ2-1
d_call: .
v_call: TRBV9
cdr3_nt: TGTGCCAGCAGAACAGGGACCGGCTCCTACAATGAGCAGTTCTTC
cdr3_aa: CASRTGTGSYNEQFF

clone_size: .
j_call: TRBJ1-5
d_call: TRBD1
v_call: TRBV6-6
cdr3_nt: TGTGCCAGCAGTACCTACCTCCAGGGGGCATATCAGCCCCAGCATTTT
cdr3_aa: CASSTYLQGAYQPQHF

clone_size: .
j_call: TRBJ1-1
d_call: TRBD1
v_call: TRBV7-9
cdr3_nt: TGTGCCAGCAGCGGCGGGACAGTGAACACTGAAGCTTTCTTT
cdr3_aa: CASSGGTVNTEAFF

clone_size: .
j_call: TRBJ2-2
d_call: TRBD1
v_call: TRBV2
cdr3_nt: TGTGCCAGCAGGAGGACAGGCCCGAACACCGGGGAGCTGTTTTTT
cdr3_aa: CASRRTGPNTGELFF

clone_size: few
j_call: TRBJ1-2
d_call: TRBD1
v_call: TRBV2
cdr3_nt: TGTGCCAGCAAGGGACAGGCTAACTATGGCTACACCTTC
cdr3_aa: CASKGQANYGYTF

clone_size: .
j_call: TRBJ2-1
d_call: .
v_call: TRBV7-3
cdr3_nt: TGTGCCAGTTCCGCCGGAGGGGTTGAGCAGTTCTTC
cdr3_aa: CASSAGGVEQFF

clone_size: .
j_call: TRBJ1-4
d_call: TRBD1
v_call: TRBV5-1
cdr3_nt: TGCGCCAGCAGCCGAACGACAGGGGTTAATGAAAAACTGTTTTTT
cdr3_aa: CASSRTTGVNEKLFF

clone_size: .
j_call: TRBJ1-2
d_call: TRBD1
v_call: TRBV7-9
cdr3_nt: TGTGCCAGCAGCCTCCAGGACAGGGTTGGCTACACCTTC
cdr3_aa: CASSLQDRVGYTF

clone_size: .
j_call: TRBJ2-3
d_call: TRBD2
v_call: TRBV2
cdr3_nt: TGTGCCAGCAGGCCCAGGACTAGCGGGGGGGCAGATACGCAGTATTTT
cdr3_aa: CASRPRTSGGADTQYF

clone_size: .
j_call: TRBJ2-3
d_call: TRBD1
v_call: TRBV29-1
cdr3_nt: TGCAGCGTTGCGAACAGGGGTAGCACAGATACGCAGTATTTT
cdr3_aa: CSVANRGSTDTQYF

clone_size: .
j_call: TRBJ2-3
d_call: .
v_call: TRBV2
cdr3_nt: TGTGCCAGCAGTCTTAGGGGCGCAGATACGCAGTATTTT
cdr3_aa: CASSLRGADTQYF

clone_size: .
j_call: TRBJ2-1
d_call: TRBD1
v_call: TRBV6-6
cdr3_nt: TGTGCCAGCAGGCAACAGGGGAGCTCCTACAATGAGCAGTTCTTC
cdr3_aa: CASRQQGSSYNEQFF

clone_size: .
j_call: TRBJ2-1
d_call: TRBD2
v_call: TRBV7-2
cdr3_nt: TGTGCCAGCAGCCGGGGACTAGCGGAAAACAATGAGCAGTTCTTC
cdr3_aa: CASSRGLAENNEQFF

clone_size: .
j_call: TRBJ2-5
d_call: TRBD2
v_call: TRBV5-4
cdr3_nt: TGTGCCAGCAGCACACGGGCGGGGGGGAACCAAGAGACCCAGTACTTC
cdr3_aa: CASSTRAGGNQETQYF

clone_size: once
j_call: TRBJ2-6
d_call: .
v_call: TRBV7-2
cdr3_nt: TGTGCCAGCAGCTTAGACACGTCGGGGGCCAACGTCCTGACTTTC
cdr3_aa: CASSLDTSGANVLTF

clone_size: .
j_call: TRBJ1-5
d_call: .
v_call: TRBV28
cdr3_nt: TGTGCCAGCAGAGCCCCAGGGTATCGGCAGCCCCAGCATTTT
cdr3_aa: CASRAPGYRQPQHF

clone_size: .
j_call: TRBJ2-3
d_call: TRBD1
v_call: TRBV5-6
cdr3_nt: TGTGCCAGCAGCCCACCGGGACAGGGTGTGACAGATACGCAGTATTTT
cdr3_aa: CASSPPGQGVTDTQYF

clone_size: .
j_call: TRBJ1-1
d_call: .
v_call: TRBV5-6
cdr3_nt: TGTGCCAGCAGCCCAAACAGGGCCACGTACACTGAAGCTTTCTTT
cdr3_aa: CASSPNRATYTEAFF

clone_size: .
j_call: TRBJ2-1
d_call: .
v_call: TRBV5-1
cdr3_nt: TGCGCCAGCAGCCCCTCCACCCCGAGCTCCTACAATGAGCAGTTCTTC
cdr3_aa: CASSPSTPSSYNEQFF

clone_size: .
j_call: TRBJ1-1
d_call: TRBD1
v_call: TRBV10-3
cdr3_nt: TGTGCCATCACCTTGGACAGGGGAGGCGCTGAAGCTTTCTTT
cdr3_aa: CAITLDRGGAEAFF

clone_size: .
j_call: TRBJ2-3
d_call: TRBD2
v_call: TRBV11-3
cdr3_nt: TGTGCCAGCAGCTTAGGGACTAGCGGACGCACAGATACGCAGTATTTT
cdr3_aa: CASSLGTSGRTDTQYF

clone_size: .
j_call: TRBJ2-2
d_call: TRBD2
v_call: TRBV5-1
cdr3_nt: TGCGCCAGCAGCATACCGGGACTAGGATCCGGCGGGGAGCTGTTTTTT
cdr3_aa: CASSIPGLGSGGELFF

clone_size: .
j_call: TRBJ2-1
d_call: .
v_call: TRBV7-8
cdr3_nt: TGTGCCAGCAGCTTAGATGGTAGCGGTCCCTACAATGAGCAGTTCTTC
cdr3_aa: CASSLDGSGPYNEQFF

clone_size: .
j_call: TRBJ2-3
d_call: TRBD1
v_call: TRBV5-1
cdr3_nt: TGCGCCAGCAGCTTGAGGGGGCTATTCACAGATACGCAGTATTTT
cdr3_aa: CASSLRGLFTDTQYF

clone_size: .
j_call: TRBJ1-4
d_call: .
v_call: TRBV4-1
cdr3_nt: TGCGCCAGCAGCCAAGATGTGTATACCCGTGCGGAAAAACTGTTTTTT
cdr3_aa: CASSQDVYTRAEKLFF

clone_size: once
j_call: TRBJ2-3
d_call: .
v_call: TRBV19
cdr3_nt: TGTGCCAGTGGTGGGGCGGTTAGCACAGATACGCAGTATTTT
cdr3_aa: CASGGAVSTDTQYF

clone_size: .
j_call: TRBJ1-2
d_call: TRBD1
v_call: TRBV29-1
cdr3_nt: TGCAGCGTCACCAGGGGGACAGGGGACCTCTATGGCTACACCTTC
cdr3_aa: CSVTRGTGDLYGYTF

clone_size: .
j_call: TRBJ2-2
d_call: TRBD2
v_call: TRBV5-1
cdr3_nt: TGCGCCAGCAGCGTGACTAGCGGCGGGGAGCTGTTTTTT
cdr3_aa: CASSVTSGGELFF

clone_size: .
j_call: TRBJ2-2
d_call: TRBD2
v_call: TRBV6-4
cdr3_nt: TGTGCCAGTCAGCGGGGGGCTTCGAACACCGGGGAGCTGTTTTTT
cdr3_aa: CASQRGASNTGELFF

clone_size: .
j_call: TRBJ2-3
d_call: TRBD1
v_call: TRBV4-3
cdr3_nt: TGCGCCAGCAGCCAAGGGACAGGGGTTCCCTACACAGATACGCAGTATTTT
cdr3_aa: CASSQGTGVPYTDTQYF

clone_size: .
j_call: TRBJ2-3
d_call: .
v_call: TRBV2
cdr3_nt: TGTGCCAGCAGTGAAGGAAGACAGTGGAGAGATACGCAGTATTTT
cdr3_aa: CASSEGRQWRDTQYF

clone_size: .
j_call: TRBJ1-4
d_call: TRBD1
v_call: TRBV5-8
cdr3_nt: TGTGCCAGCAGCCCAGGACAGGGTAGGGAAAAACTGTTTTTT
cdr3_aa: CASSPGQGREKLFF